The 28 T cell receptor beta chains below were found in one sample sequenced in a study of spatial heterogeneity in lung cancer. TCRdb processed the 5' RACE reads anew with MiXCR; each CDR3 protein has one entry. The table has 15,000 or so distinct CDR3 sequences, roughly 6% seen once. Time point denoted: blood at routine non-recurrence follow-up after resection. The sample consisted of PBMCs, taken at follow-up. These receptor sequences come from a male donor with early-stage non-small cell lung cancer.

This clonotype was observed a few times. A junction end diverges from the germline sequence, so it may reflect a read error. CDR3 loop: CASRTGLADTF. CDR3 nucleotides: TGTGCCAGCAGAACGGGACTAGCGGACACATTC. This chain connects TRBV12-3 or TRBV12-4 to TRBJ2-1, with TRBD2 matching over 11 bases. This CDR3 region has 11 residues.

The V gene is TRBV7-9, the J gene TRBJ1-1; D is unresolved. The CDR3 is 13 amino acids. Between the trimmed V and J ends, which lost 5 bases and 1 base, there was a span of 8 bases. CDR1 and CDR2 from the germline V gene are SEHNR and FQNEAQ (reference sequence). CDR3 protein: CASSPSSNTEAFF. As DNA, the CDR3 is TGTGCCAGCAGCCCCAGTTCGAACACTGAAGCTTTCTTT.

This clonotype was detected ten times or more. The genes are TRBV6-2 or TRBV6-3 and TRBJ2-7; tentative D call: TRBD2 (6 bases). The V gene lost 6 bases and the J gene lost 2 bases, with 17 bases spanning the gap. Germline V gene sequence: CDR1 MNHEY, CDR2 SVGEGT. The CDR3 is 15 amino acids. CDR3 protein: CASRIASVRTYEQYF. The DNA of the CDR3 is TGTGCCAGCAGAATTGCTAGCGTTCGGACCTACGAGCAGTACTTC.

This clonotype was counted many times. CDR3: CASSKMPGETQYF. The CDR3 region has the DNA TGTGCCAGCAGTAAAATGCCGGGAGAGACCCAGTACTTC. V and J are TRBV7-2 and TRBJ2-5, with D unresolved. CDR1 SGHTA and CDR2 FQGNSA come from the germline V gene. The CDR3 contains 13 residues. V dropped 6 bases and J dropped 4 bases, with 12 bases sitting between them.

This clonotype was observed at least ten times. This chain uses TRBV20-1 with TRBJ1-4; D unclear. The germline gives CDR1 DFQATT, CDR2 SNEGSKA (reference sequence). This CDR3 spans 14 amino acids. V gave up 0 bases and J gave up 8 bases, with 13 bases separating them. CDR3 nucleotide sequence: TGCAGTGCTAGAGATAGCCGCGCCTCAGAAAAACTGTTTTTT. Its translation is CSARDSRASEKLFF.

This clonotype was recorded at least ten times. The rearrangement joins TRBV2 to TRBJ2-5; D remains unclear. CDR1 is SNHLY, CDR2 FYNNEI, per germline. This CDR3 contains 14 residues. V dropped 5 bases and J dropped 3 bases, with 13 bases sitting between them. The CDR3 reads CASSRSRTEETQYF. Here the CDR3 DNA reads TGTGCCAGCAGTCGAAGCCGAACCGAAGAGACCCAGTACTTC.

Ten or more counts support this clonotype. J is TRBJ2-1 and V is TRBV20-1, with a possible D match to TRBD2 (5 bases). V dropped 3 bases and J dropped 7 bases, with 25 bases sitting between them. The CDR3 consists of 17 residues. Germline V gene sequence: CDR1 DFQATT, CDR2 SNEGSKA (reference sequence). The chain's CDR3 is CSARAGWRLPRGNEQFF. As DNA, the CDR3 is TGCAGTGCTAGGGCCGGGTGGAGGCTACCCCGAGGGAATGAGCAGTTCTTC.

V and J are TRBV7-9 and TRBJ2-7; D perhaps matches TRBD2 (6 bases). CDR1 is SEHNR and CDR2 is FQNEAQ in the germline V gene (reference sequence). Trimming shortened V by 5 bases and J by 5 bases, and 13 bases separated the two germline ends. CDR3 length: 13 residues. In DNA, the CDR3 is TGTGCCAGCAGCGCGCGGGACGGAGACGAGCAGTACTTC. Protein product: CASSARDGDEQYF.

In its sample, this clonotype was seen many times. The J gene is TRBJ1-1, the V gene TRBV28; D is uncertain. V was cut by 10 bases and J by 0 bases, with 12 bases left in between. The CDR3 is 13 residues long. The germline CDR1 and CDR2 sequences are MDHEN and SYDVKM. This CDR3 reads CATWGGVNTEAFF. DNA of the CDR3: TGTGCCACCTGGGGTGGGGTGAACACTGAAGCTTTCTTT. The whole variable domain, remainder taken from reference TRBV28 and TRBJ1-1, is DVKVTQSSRYLVKRTGEKVFLECVQDMDHENMFWYRQDPGLGLRLIYFSYDVKMKEKGDIPEGYSVSREKKERFSLILESASTNQTSMYLCATWGGVNTEAFFGQGTRLTVV.

This clonotype was detected many times. The chain carries TRBV24-1 and TRBJ2-7; 9 bases agree with TRBD1. The CDR3 runs 13 residues. From germline, CDR1 is KGHDR and CDR2 SFDVKD. Trimming removed 4 bases from V and 7 bases from J; junction bases left unmatched: 4. CDR3 sequence reads: CATSDTDRGEQYF. CDR3 sequence (DNA): TGTGCCACCAGTGACACGGACAGGGGAGAGCAGTACTTC.

This clonotype was counted only a few times. The chain is built from TRBV7-2 and TRBJ1-6; 10 positions match TRBD1. CDR3 length: 14 residues. The germline gives CDR1 SGHTA, CDR2 FQGNSA. The V gene end was trimmed by 5 bases and the J gene end by 9 bases; junction bases not matched to a gene: 4. The CDR3 DNA reads TGTGCCAGCAGCGTAGACAGGGGGCGTTCACCCCTCCACTTT. Amino acids: CASSVDRGRSPLHF.

This clonotype was seen at least ten times. The rearrangement links TRBV28 to TRBJ1-6; D possibly corresponds to TRBD1 (5 bases). The CDR3 is 13 residues long. Per the germline V gene, CDR1 is MDHEN and CDR2 is SYDVKM. V gave up 3 bases and J gave up 8 bases, with 8 bases separating them. The CDR3 protein is CASSFVGDSPLHF. In nucleotides, the CDR3 is TGTGCCAGCAGTTTTGTAGGGGATTCACCCCTCCACTTT.

This clonotype has a count of ten or more. The chain combines TRBV10-3 with TRBJ1-1; tentatively, D is TRBD1 (5 bases). V shed 8 bases and J shed 1 base, with 17 bases lying between them. This CDR3 contains 15 residues. Germline V gene lookup returns CDR1 ENHRY and CDR2 SYGVKD. This CDR3 reads CAIQDTTRGNTEAFF. For the CDR3, the DNA is TGTGCCATCCAAGACACGACAAGGGGGAACACTGAAGCTTTCTTT.

The table lists this clonotype with many counts. The rearrangement links TRBV7-6 to TRBJ2-4; D is unresolved. This CDR3 has 14 amino acids. Trimming took off 8 bases at V and 0 bases at J, with 11 bases between the two ends. Looked up from germline, CDR1 is SGHVS and CDR2 is FNYEAQ. The chain's CDR3 is CASSPSLAKNIQYF. DNA of the CDR3: TGTGCCAGCTCCCCTAGTCTAGCCAAAAACATTCAGTACTTC.

This clonotype was found many times. The chain employs TRBV29-1 and TRBJ2-1; tentatively, D is TRBD1 or TRBD2 (5 bases each). Germline V lookup: CDR1 SQVTM, CDR2 ANQGSEA. This CDR3 contains 16 residues. Trimming took 2 bases from V and 7 from J, leaving 21 bases between them. CDR3 nucleotide sequence: TGCAGCGTTGAATTTTTAACCTCCCTGTGGGGGAATGAGCAGTTCTTC. It codes for CSVEFLTSLWGNEQFF.

This clonotype was counted a few times. The chain has TRBV7-6 and TRBJ2-1; TRBD2 agrees at 7 bases. The CDR3 is 12 residues long. Germline CDR1 and CDR2: SGHVS and FNYEAQ. V lost 5 bases to trimming and J lost 10 bases; unmatched junction nucleotides: 5. The CDR3 DNA sequence: TGTGCCAGCAGCCCGACTAGCAGGGAGCAGTTCTTC. Translating it yields CASSPTSREQFF. The full variable domain, in which reference TRBV7-6 and TRBJ2-1 provide the parts outside the CDR3, is GAGVSQSPRYKVTKRGQDVALRCDPISGHVSLYWYRQALGQGPEFLTYFNYEAQQDKSGLPNDRFSAERPEGSISTLTIQRTEQRDSAMYRCASSPTSREQFFGPGTRLTVL.

By sample share, this clonotype is medium-sized (0.01 to 0.1%). The rearrangement uses TRBV6-2 or TRBV6-3 and TRBJ2-5; the D is unclear. Germline loops: CDR1 MNHEY, CDR2 SVGEGT. This CDR3 has 13 residues. Trimming took 0 bases from V and 0 from J, leaving 2 bases between them. CDR3 sequence: CASSYSNQETQYF. DNA for the CDR3: TGTGCCAGCAGTTACTCGAACCAAGAGACCCAGTACTTC.

This clonotype was seen many times. Here the CDR3 DNA reads TGTGCCAGCAGTCATCCCTGGAGTAGGACCTACGAGCAGTACTTC. Translating it yields CASSHPWSRTYEQYF. The chain combines TRBV11-2 with TRBJ2-7, with no clear D. The CDR3 consists of 15 residues. The V and J ends lost 6 bases and 2 bases respectively, with 17 bases between them. Germline V CDR1 and CDR2: SGHAT, FQNNGV.

This clonotype was found many times. The V call is TRBV28, the J call TRBJ2-7; D remains ambiguous. V shed 3 bases and J shed 3 bases, with 18 bases lying between them. Per the germline V gene, CDR1 is MDHEN and CDR2 is SYDVKM. The CDR3 covers 16 residues. The CDR3, as DNA: TGTGCCAGCAGTTTTATAGGCACTCGCCGACTCTACGAGCAGTACTTC. It specifies CASSFIGTRRLYEQYF.

This clonotype was detected many times. The gene calls are TRBV9 and TRBJ2-1; 9 positions match TRBD1. Germline loops: CDR1 SGDLS, CDR2 YYNGEE. The CDR3 totals 15 residues. With 6 bases clipped from V and 0 bases from J, the junction kept 4 bases outside the gene matches. CDR3 coding DNA: TGTGCCAGCACCGCGGGACAGGGCTCCTACAATGAGCAGTTCTTC. Translation gives CASTAGQGSYNEQFF.

In its sample, this clonotype was seen many times. V usage is TRBV6-2 or TRBV6-3 and J usage is TRBJ1-5; a weak D match, TRBD1 (5 bases). CDR1 is MNHEY and CDR2 is SVGEGT in the germline V gene. CDR3 length equals 16 residues. V was trimmed by 2 bases and J by 1 base, leaving 12 bases between them. The DNA of the CDR3 is TGTGCCAGCAGTTACAGTCCACCAGGGAGCAATCAGCCCCAGCATTTT. Encoded protein: CASSYSPPGSNQPQHF.

Ten or more counts support this clonotype. CDR3 sequence reads: CASIFGGTTLSNTGELFF. The CDR3 DNA sequence: TGTGCCAGCATCTTTGGAGGGACGACTCTTTCGAACACCGGGGAGCTGTTTTTT. J is TRBJ2-2 and V is TRBV12-3 or TRBV12-4; D perhaps matches TRBD2 (6 bases). V was cut by 7 bases and J by 0 bases, with 21 bases left in between. The CDR3 extends over 18 amino acids.

This clonotype was recorded many times. This chain links TRBV5-6 with TRBJ1-2; D gene unclear. With 5 bases removed from V and 0 bases from J, the gap between germline ends came to 8 bases. This CDR3 contains 13 residues. Germline assignment: CDR1 SGHDT and CDR2 YYEEEE. The CDR3 reads CASRNQANYGYTF. As DNA, the CDR3 is TGTGCCAGCAGGAACCAAGCTAACTATGGCTACACCTTC. Looking up the rest from reference TRBV5-6 and TRBJ1-2 gives the full variable domain: DAGVTQSPTHLIKTRGQQVTLRCSPKSGHDTVSWYQQALGQGPQFIFQYYEEEERQRGNFPDRFSGHQFPNYSSELNVNALLLGDSALYLCASRNQANYGYTFGSGTRLTVV.

This clonotype was picked up many times. V and J are TRBV9 and TRBJ2-2; D may be TRBD1 (5 bases). This CDR3 spans 14 amino acids. CDR1 SGDLS and CDR2 YYNGEE come from the germline V gene. Trimming took off 2 bases at V and 3 bases at J, with 8 bases between the two ends. CDR3 protein: CASSVGLYTGELFF. In DNA form, the CDR3 reads TGTGCCAGCAGCGTGGGGCTTTACACCGGGGAGCTGTTTTTT.

This clonotype has a count of ten or more. The chain joins TRBV5-5 to TRBJ1-6; unclear D gene. The CDR3 is 12 residues long. V was trimmed by 4 bases and J by 5 bases, leaving 4 bases between them. CDR1 is SGHKS, CDR2 YYEKEE, per germline (reference sequence). CDR3 region: CASSPNNSPLHF. The DNA of the CDR3 is TGTGCCAGCAGCCCAAATAATTCACCCCTCCACTTT. The full variable domain, in which reference TRBV5-5 and TRBJ1-6 provide the parts outside the CDR3, is DAGVTQSPTHLIKTRGQQVTLRCSPISGHKSVSWYQQVLGQGPQFIFQYYEKEERGRGNFPDRFSARQFPNYSSELNVNALLLGDSALYLCASSPNNSPLHFGNGTRLTVT.

This clonotype was observed many times. The V gene is TRBV6-2 or TRBV6-3, the J gene TRBJ2-7; a possible D gene is TRBD1 (6 bases). Germline CDR1 reads MNHEY; CDR2 reads SVGEGT. This CDR3 is 14 amino acids long. The V end lost 4 bases, the J end lost 2 bases, and 12 bases lay between the germline ends. The CDR3 DNA reads as TGTGCCAGCAGTTCCACAGGGAAGGCCTACGAGCAGTACTTC. Residues: CASSSTGKAYEQYF.

This clonotype has at least ten counts. V gene TRBV7-2 combines with J gene TRBJ2-5, with D possibly being TRBD1 (6 bases). V was cut by 1 base and J by 4 bases, with 7 bases left in between. Germline CDR1 and CDR2: SGHTA and FQGNSA. The length of the CDR3 is 13 residues. Written as DNA, the CDR3 is TGTGCCAGCAGCTTAGGCAGGGGAGAGACCCAGTACTTC. Protein sequence: CASSLGRGETQYF.

This clonotype has at least ten counts. V gene TRBV6-2 or TRBV6-3 combines with J gene TRBJ2-7; the D is unclear. Trimming stripped 0 bases from V and 2 bases from J, with 14 bases between. CDR1 and CDR2 from the germline V gene are MNHEY and SVGEGT. The CDR3 loop spans 16 amino acids. The CDR3: CASSYSTQTLTYEQYF. The CDR3 DNA follows: TGTGCCAGCAGTTACTCGACACAAACACTGACCTACGAGCAGTACTTC.